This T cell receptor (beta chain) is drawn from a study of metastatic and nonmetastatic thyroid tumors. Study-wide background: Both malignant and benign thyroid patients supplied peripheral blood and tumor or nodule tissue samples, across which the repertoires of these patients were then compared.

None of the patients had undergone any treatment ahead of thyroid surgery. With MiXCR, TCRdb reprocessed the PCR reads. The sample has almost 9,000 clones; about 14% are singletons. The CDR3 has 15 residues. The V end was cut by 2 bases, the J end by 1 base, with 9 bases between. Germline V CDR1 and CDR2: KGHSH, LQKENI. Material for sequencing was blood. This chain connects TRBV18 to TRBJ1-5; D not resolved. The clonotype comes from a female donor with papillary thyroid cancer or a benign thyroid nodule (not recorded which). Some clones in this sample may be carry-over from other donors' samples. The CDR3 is CASSPREGSNQPQHF. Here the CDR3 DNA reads TGTGCCAGCTCACCAAGGGAGGGAAGCAATCAGCCCCAGCATTTT.